This TCR beta chain was identified during a study of low-dose radiotherapy and immunotherapy resistance in tumors. For the study at large: Per fraction, Cohort 1 was given 0.5 Gy every 2 weeks, for a total of 6.5 Gy. 1 Gy per fraction was delivered to Cohort 2 every two weeks, for 13 Gy total over 26 weeks. Intravenous nivolumab 240 mg every two weeks plus ipilimumab 1 mg/kg every six weeks was given to patients.

Described time point: after trial treatment. Treatment specified: LDRT plus nivolumab, ipilimumab, low-dose cyclophosphamide and aspirin (RACIN trial). Low-dose radiotherapy and low-dose cyclophosphamide, together with aspirin, ipilimumab and nivolumab, were given to donors. V was cut by 4 bases and J by 6 bases, with 16 bases left in between. Germline lookup yields CDR1 KGHSH and CDR2 LQKENI. The CDR3 length is 15 residues. TRAV and TRBV primers primed cDNA for both TCRalpha and TCRbeta. TCRs were put through approximately 20 PCR cycles of amplification with Phusion. A constant-region primer and the V-primer adapter served as the primer pair. TCRdb reprocessed the reads via MiXCR and lists one record per CDR3 protein. Among about 97,000 distinct CDR3 sequences listed, around 20% were seen once.

J is TRBJ2-1 and V is TRBV18; the D call may be TRBD1 or TRBD2 (6 bases each). This clonotype originated in a male donor with prostate cancer. This material consisted of PBMCs, taken after low-dose radiotherapy plus immunotherapy. The CDR3 region has the DNA TGTGCCAGCTCACGGGGGGCCCCAAGGGGCAATGAGCAGTTCTTC. It specifies CASSRGAPRGNEQFF.